These 19 T cell receptor beta chains were all obtained from the same sample, sequenced in a study of T cell repertoires in cytomegalovirus infection. Their recognized antigens are unknown. TCRdb ran MiXCR on the reads and lists one entry per CDR3 protein. The top ten hold about 20% of the sample, which has hundreds of thousands of distinct CDR3 sequences, roughly 36% seen once. Sequences were derived from cultured PBMCs, sampled from culture after CMV antigen stimulation. Receptor source: a human donor in good health (CMV status not recorded). Some clones in this sample may be carry-over from other donors' samples.

The chain has TRBV5-6 and TRBJ1-6; maybe TRBD1 (5 bases). CDR1 and CDR2 from the germline V gene are SGHDT and YYEEEE. The CDR3 loop spans 15 amino acids. V lost 4 bases, J lost 10 bases, and 18 bases lay in between. CDR3 in DNA: TGTGCCAGCAGCATCTCAGGGAACACCCTCTCACCCCTCCACTTT. The encoded protein is CASSISGNTLSPLHF.

The chain employs TRBV7-4 and TRBJ2-3; D not certain. Trimming shortened V by 1 base and J by 14 bases, and 16 bases separated the two germline ends. The germline CDR1 and CDR2 sequences are SGHVT and SQSDAQ. There are 13 residues in the CDR3. DNA of the CDR3: TGTGCCAGCAGCTTAGGAGCCCCCAGCTTTGGGTATTTT. Its protein is CASSLGAPSFGYF.

This clonotype has just a few counts. The genes are TRBV4-3 and TRBJ2-7; 9 bases fit TRBD2. The CDR3 consists of 15 residues. Unmatched junction bases numbered 2, after V lost 1 base and J lost 1 base. The germline gives CDR1 LGHNA, CDR2 YSLEER. The CDR3, as DNA: TGCGCCAGCAGCCAAGCGACTAGCGGTTCCTACGAGCAGTACTTC. Translating it yields CASSQATSGSYEQYF.

V gene TRBV7-2 combines with J gene TRBJ1-2, with D tentatively TRBD1 (5 bases). The CDR3 length is 11 residues. The germline V and J ends were trimmed by 3 bases and 10 bases, with 9 bases remaining between them. Germline lookup yields CDR1 SGHTA and CDR2 FQGNSA. In nucleotides, the CDR3 is TGTGCCAGCAGCTTGGGGGGTGACTACACCTTC. Protein: CASSLGGDYTF.

This clonotype was found once. The chain uses TRBV20-1 and TRBJ2-3; TRBD1 or TRBD2 may be the D gene (6 bases each). The ends were cut back, 1 base at V and 1 base at J, with 24 bases in the middle. The CDR3 length is 19 residues. Germline lookup yields CDR1 DFQATT and CDR2 SNEGSKA (reference sequence). In DNA, the CDR3 is TGCAGTGCTAGAGTAGGGACGGGGGCTATTCCTTTTCGCACAGATACGCAGTATTTT. It is translated as CSARVGTGAIPFRTDTQYF.

This chain joins TRBV6-2 or TRBV6-3 and TRBJ2-1, with TRBD1 identical over 9 bases. V was pared by 7 bases and J by 9 bases, with 4 bases of the junction left unmatched. The germline V gene encodes CDR1 MNHEY and CDR2 SVGEGT. The CDR3 length is 12 residues. The CDR3 here is CASKQGAGEQFF. DNA of the CDR3: TGTGCCAGCAAACAGGGGGCGGGTGAGCAGTTCTTC.

On this clonotype: Given a much more abundant clone one base away, this may be a read error. The chain combines TRBV7-9 with TRBJ1-2, with a possible D match to TRBD1 (6 bases). V lost 2 bases, J lost 1 base, and 11 bases lay in between. The CDR3 totals 15 residues. Germline V lookup: CDR1 SEHNR, CDR2 FQNEAQ (reference sequence). CDR3 residues: CASSLWTANNYGYTF. The CDR3 coding sequence is TGTGCCAGCAGCTTATGGACAGCGAATAACTATGGCTACACCTTC.

This rearrangement joins TRBV11-2 to TRBJ2-5, with 7 bases fitting TRBD2. Germline CDR1 SGHAT, CDR2 FQNNGV. The CDR3 consists of 16 residues. Trimming took 5 bases from V and 5 from J; bases not matched to a gene: 14. CDR3 amino acids: CASSLRWRERRETQYF. The CDR3 coding sequence is TGTGCCAGCAGCCTTCGGTGGCGGGAGCGACGGGAGACCCAGTACTTC.

This clonotype was recorded a few times. The rearrangement joins TRBV19 to TRBJ2-7; no reliable D call. CDR3 length: 12 amino acids. In germline, CDR1 is LNHDA, CDR2 SQIVND (reference sequence). Trimming cost V 9 bases and J 6 bases, with 15 bases left between them. Here the CDR3 reads CASQDPIGEQYF. CDR3 coding DNA: TGTGCCAGCCAAGACCCTATCGGCGAGCAGTACTTC.

Only a few counts were recorded for this clonotype. The chain employs TRBV15 and TRBJ1-5; TRBD1 agrees at 7 bases. The germline CDR1 and CDR2 sequences are LNHNV and YYDKDF (reference sequence). The length of the CDR3 is 15 residues. The V and J ends lost 4 bases and 7 bases, in that order; junction bases with no gene match: 10. The CDR3 sequence: CATSMEDRAGQPQHF. CDR3 nucleotide sequence: TGTGCCACCAGCATGGAAGACAGGGCAGGCCAGCCCCAGCATTTT.

The V gene is TRBV20-1, the J gene TRBJ2-1; D remains ambiguous. Germline CDR1 DFQATT, CDR2 SNEGSKA (reference sequence). V lost 3 bases and J lost 7, with 13 bases in between. CDR3 length: 13 amino acids. The CDR3 protein is CSASWVVVNEQFF. The CDR3 DNA sequence: TGCAGTGCTAGCTGGGTAGTAGTGAATGAGCAGTTCTTC.

The rearrangement uses TRBV6-1 and TRBJ2-1; 11 bases are a match to TRBD2. V was clipped by 3 bases and J by 10 bases; unmatched bases: 11. Germline CDR1 and CDR2: MNHNS and SASEGT. CDR3 length: 16 residues. The CDR3 sequence: CASSEEVAGGQWEQFF. The CDR3 DNA is TGTGCCAGCAGTGAGGAGGTAGCGGGGGGGCAATGGGAGCAGTTCTTC.

In this sample, this clonotype turned up many times. The gene calls are TRBV7-7 and TRBJ2-5; TRBD2 agrees at 8 bases. Germline CDR1 and CDR2: SSHAT and FNYEAQ (reference sequence). The trim removed 6 bases at V and 5 bases at J, leaving 11 bases unmatched. The CDR3 spans 15 residues. The CDR3 sequence is CASSKGGGLGETQYF. The CDR3 coding sequence is TGTGCCAGCAGTAAAGGCGGGGGGCTCGGCGAGACCCAGTACTTC.

The chain carries TRBV7-6 and TRBJ1-1; 10 nucleotides align to TRBD1. This CDR3 has 17 residues. Germline trimming cut 5 bases from V and 0 bases from J; bases unmatched to any gene: 9. Per the germline V gene, CDR1 is SGHVS and CDR2 is FNYEAQ. The CDR3 region has the DNA TGTGCCAGCAGCCAATCGGGACAGGGGTCTATGAACACTGAAGCTTTCTTT. It is translated as CASSQSGQGSMNTEAFF.

J is TRBJ1-6 and V is TRBV11-2, with TRBD1 as a possible D gene (6 bases). The V gene's germline CDR1 is SGHAT and CDR2 FQNNGV. The CDR3 contains 15 residues. Between the trimmed V and J ends, which lost 3 bases and 4 bases, there was a span of 10 bases. This CDR3 reads CASSLLGHYNSPLHF. The CDR3 coding sequence is TGTGCCAGCAGCTTGTTGGGACATTATAATTCACCCCTCCACTTT.

Comments on this clonotype: The DNA is left out, because the CDR3 cannot be placed on it with certainty; the CDR3 is given as TCRdb lists it. The V call is TRBV28, the J call TRBJ2-5; the table names TRBD1, a call not compared with the DNA. The CDR3 has 19 amino acids, counting both end residues. The germline CDR1 and CDR2 sequences are MDHEN and SYDVKM. The CDR3 reads CASSSSWAGVNYPQETQYF.

The chain recombines TRBV2 with TRBJ2-4; D gene ambiguous. The CDR3 sequence is 13 residues long. Germline CDR1 SNHLY, CDR2 FYNNEI. V lost 9 bases to trimming and J lost 3 bases, with 12 bases between them. CDR3 loop: CARSQDDKNIQYF. CDR3 coding DNA: TGTGCCAGGTCCCAAGATGACAAAAACATTCAGTACTTC.

This clonotype was counted many times. The chain is built from TRBV7-2 and TRBJ1-1, with 7 bases matching TRBD1. This CDR3 comprises 13 residues. CDR1 and CDR2 (germline): SGHTA, FQGNSA. J was trimmed by 7 bases and V by 6 bases; bases with no gene match: 8. CDR3 region: CASRLGQHIEAFF. CDR3 DNA: TGTGCCAGCAGACTGGGACAGCATATTGAAGCTTTCTTT.

The V gene is TRBV10-3, the J gene TRBJ2-1, with 11 bases matching TRBD2. This CDR3 region has 14 residues. The V gene's germline CDR1 is ENHRY and CDR2 SYGVKD. V shed 7 bases and J 6 bases; nucleotides not matched to a gene: 5. Here the CDR3 reads CAINDLAGGNEQFF. Here the CDR3 DNA reads TGTGCCATCAACGACCTAGCGGGAGGCAATGAGCAGTTCTTC.